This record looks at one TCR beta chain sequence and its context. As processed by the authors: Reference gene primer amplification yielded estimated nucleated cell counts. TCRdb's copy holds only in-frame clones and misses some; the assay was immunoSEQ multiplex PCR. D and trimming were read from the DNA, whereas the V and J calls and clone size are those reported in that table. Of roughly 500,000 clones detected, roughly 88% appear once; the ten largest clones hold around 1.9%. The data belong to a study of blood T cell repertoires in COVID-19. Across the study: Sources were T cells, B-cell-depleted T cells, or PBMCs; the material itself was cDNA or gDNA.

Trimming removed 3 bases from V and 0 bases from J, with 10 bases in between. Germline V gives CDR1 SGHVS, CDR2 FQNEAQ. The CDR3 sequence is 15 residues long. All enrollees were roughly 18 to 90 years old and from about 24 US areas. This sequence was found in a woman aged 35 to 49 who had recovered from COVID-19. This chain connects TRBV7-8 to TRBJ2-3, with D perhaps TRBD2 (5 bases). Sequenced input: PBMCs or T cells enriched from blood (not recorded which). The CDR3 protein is CASSLRLTSTDTQYF. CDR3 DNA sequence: TGTGCCAGCAGCTTGAGACTAACAAGCACAGATACGCAGTATTTT.